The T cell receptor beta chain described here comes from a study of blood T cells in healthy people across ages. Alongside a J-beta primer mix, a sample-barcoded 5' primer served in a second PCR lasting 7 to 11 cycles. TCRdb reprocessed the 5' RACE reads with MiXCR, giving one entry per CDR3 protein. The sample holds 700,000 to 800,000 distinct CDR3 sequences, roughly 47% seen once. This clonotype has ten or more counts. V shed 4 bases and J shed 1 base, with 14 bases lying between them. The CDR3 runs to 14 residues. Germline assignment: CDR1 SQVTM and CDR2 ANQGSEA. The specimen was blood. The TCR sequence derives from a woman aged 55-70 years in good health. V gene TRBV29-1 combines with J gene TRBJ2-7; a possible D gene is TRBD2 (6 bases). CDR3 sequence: CSVGSLADSYEQYF. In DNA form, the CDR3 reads TGCAGCGTTGGGTCCTTAGCGGATTCCTACGAGCAGTACTTC.